These 9 T cell receptor beta chains originate from one sample sequenced in a study of T-cell reconstitution after alpha-beta-depleted transplantation in children. A TCRbeta library incorporating unique molecular identifiers was prepared. TCRdb called the PCR reads again in MiXCR, with one record for every CDR3 protein. The data show nearly 250,000 distinct CDR3 sequences, under 9.5% seen once. The sample was PBMCs, mostly from graft donor cells, taken 180 days after TCRalphabeta/CD19-depleted stem cell transplant. The receptors originated from a male patient younger than 18 who had a stem cell transplant for acute lymphoblastic leukemia, so the T cells may come from the graft donor.

This clonotype was counted many times. The rearrangement links TRBV5-5 to TRBJ2-3; D is unclear. V lost 4 bases and J 0 bases, leaving 15 bases between the germline ends. The CDR3 is made up of 16 amino acids. Germline CDR1 SGHKS, CDR2 YYEKEE (reference sequence). The CDR3 spells CASSGSGPSSTDTQYF. The CDR3 DNA reads TGTGCCAGCAGCGGATCAGGTCCTTCTAGCACAGATACGCAGTATTTT.

In its sample, this clonotype was seen many times. The genes are TRBV25-1 and TRBJ2-4; possibly TRBD1 for D (7 bases). This CDR3 region has 12 residues. Germline assignment: CDR1 MGHDK and CDR2 SYGVNS. V lost 10 bases and J 11 bases, leaving 18 bases between the germline ends. CDR3 DNA sequence: TGTGCCACCACACTCAGGGGGGAGCTTCAGTACTTC. Translating gives CATTLRGELQYF.

This clonotype was found many times. The V and J genes are TRBV5-1 and TRBJ2-3, with unresolved D. V was cut by 7 bases and J by 2 bases, with 17 bases left in between. CDR1 is SGHRS, CDR2 YFSETQ, per germline. The CDR3 spans 15 residues. The CDR3 region is CASSLDGRYTDTQYF. CDR3 DNA sequence: TGCGCCAGCTCCTTAGACGGCAGGTACACAGATACGCAGTATTTT.

This clonotype was recorded at least ten times. J is TRBJ2-1 and V is TRBV4-2; 10 bases fit TRBD2. CDR3 size: 19 residues. The trim removed 0 bases at V and 2 bases at J, leaving 10 bases unmatched. Germline CDR1 LGHNA, CDR2 YNFKEQ. The CDR3 DNA follows: TGTGCCAGCAGCCAAGATCCCCGTCTAGCGGGAGCCACCTACAATGAGCAGTTCTTC. This gives the protein CASSQDPRLAGATYNEQFF.

This clonotype was counted many times. The V call is TRBV5-1, the J call TRBJ1-6; TRBD1 aligns across 10 bases. The CDR3 is 14 amino acids. Germline V gene data show CDR1 as SGHRS and CDR2 as YFSETQ. The junction had 1 base not matched to a gene; V was cut back by 2 bases and J by 8 bases. CDR3: CASSLGTGDSPLHF. Here the CDR3 DNA reads TGCGCCAGCAGCTTAGGGACAGGGGATTCACCCCTCCACTTT.

The chain has TRBV11-2 and TRBJ2-1; unclear D gene. Between the trimmed V and J ends, which lost 1 base and 1 base, there was a span of 8 bases. This CDR3 contains 15 residues. Germline V gene lookup returns CDR1 SGHAT and CDR2 FQNNGV. This CDR3 is CASSLGRFSYNEQFF. The CDR3 bases are TGTGCCAGCAGCTTAGGCAGGTTTTCCTACAATGAGCAGTTCTTC. The whole variable domain, remainder taken from reference TRBV11-2 and TRBJ2-1, is EAGVAQSPRYKIIEKRQSVAFWCNPISGHATLYWYQQILGQGPKLLIQFQNNGVVDDSQLPKDRFSAERLKGVDSTLKIQPAKLEDSAVYLCASSLGRFSYNEQFFGPGTRLTVL.

This clonotype was seen many times. The chain uses TRBV5-1 and TRBJ2-1, with 9 nucleotides matching TRBD1. This CDR3 comprises 16 residues. The J segment lost 3 bases and the V segment lost 5 bases, leaving 9 bases of the junction unmatched. Germline-derived CDR1 and CDR2 are SGHRS and YFSETQ. The CDR3 loop is CASSLATGGGYNEQFF. CDR3 sequence (DNA): TGCGCCAGCAGTTTAGCAACAGGGGGCGGCTACAATGAGCAGTTCTTC.

This clonotype has a count of ten or more. The V call is TRBV20-1, the J call TRBJ1-5, with D possibly being TRBD1 (6 bases). Trimming left V 3 bases short and J 5 bases short, with 14 bases between. In germline, CDR1 is DFQATT, CDR2 SNEGSKA (reference sequence). The CDR3 sequence is 14 residues long. The CDR3 nucleotides read TGCAGTGCTAGTCGGACAGACATTTATCAGCCCCAGCATTTT. Protein: CSASRTDIYQPQHF.

This clonotype was seen many times. The chain recombines TRBV3-1 with TRBJ2-7; 7 bases agree with TRBD2. Trimming cost V 2 bases and J 0 bases; bases outside gene matches: 4. Germline CDR1 and CDR2: LGHDT and YNNKEL (reference sequence). This CDR3 contains 15 residues. CDR3 bases: TGTGCCAGCAGCCAACCGGGACTAACCTCCTACGAGCAGTACTTC. It yields the protein CASSQPGLTSYEQYF.